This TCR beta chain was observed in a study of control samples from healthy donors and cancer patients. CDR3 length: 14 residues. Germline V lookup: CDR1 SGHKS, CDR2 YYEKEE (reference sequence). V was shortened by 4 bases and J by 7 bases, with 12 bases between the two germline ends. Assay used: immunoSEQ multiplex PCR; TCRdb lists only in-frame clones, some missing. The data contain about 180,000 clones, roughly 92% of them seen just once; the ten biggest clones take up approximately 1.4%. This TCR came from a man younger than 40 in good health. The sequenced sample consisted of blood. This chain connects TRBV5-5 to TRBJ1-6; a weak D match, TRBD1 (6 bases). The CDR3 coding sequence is TGTGCCAGCAGCCAACAGGGTTTAAATTCACCCCTCCACTTT. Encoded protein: CASSQQGLNSPLHF.